This T cell receptor beta chain emerged from a study of T cells in Graves' hyperthyroidism and ophthalmopathy. Amplification of TCR beta CDR3 regions used RNA as the template. Initially, a first-round RT-PCR of the TCR CDR3 employed the HTBI primer set. TCRdb re-called the multiplex PCR reads with MiXCR, one entry per CDR3 protein. The sample carries about 290,000 distinct CDR3 sequences, about 14% recorded once. CDR1 is MNHEY, CDR2 SMNVEV, per germline (reference sequence). V lost 7 bases, J lost 3 bases, and 8 bases stayed unmatched. This CDR3 has 17 amino acids. This clonotype was detected many times.

The chain couples TRBV27 to TRBJ2-3, with TRBD2 matching over 15 bases. The sequenced material came from blood. This receptor was taken from a woman aged 30 to 39 with Graves' hyperthyroidism that later progressed to Graves' ophthalmopathy. The CDR3 coding sequence is TGTGCCAGCAACTCCGGACTAGCGGGAGGGTTAACAGATACGCAGTATTTT. Translated, it gives CASNSGLAGGLTDTQYF.